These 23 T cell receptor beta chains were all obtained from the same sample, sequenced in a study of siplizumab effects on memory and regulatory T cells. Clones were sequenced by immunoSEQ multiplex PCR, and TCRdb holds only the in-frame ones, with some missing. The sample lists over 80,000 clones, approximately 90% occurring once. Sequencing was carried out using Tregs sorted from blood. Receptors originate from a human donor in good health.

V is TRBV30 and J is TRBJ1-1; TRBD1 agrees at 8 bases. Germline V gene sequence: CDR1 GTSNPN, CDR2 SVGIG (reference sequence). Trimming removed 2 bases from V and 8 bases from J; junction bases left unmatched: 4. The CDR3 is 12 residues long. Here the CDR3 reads CAWSRRGPEAFF. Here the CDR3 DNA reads TGTGCCTGGAGTCGCAGGGGGCCCGAAGCTTTCTTT.

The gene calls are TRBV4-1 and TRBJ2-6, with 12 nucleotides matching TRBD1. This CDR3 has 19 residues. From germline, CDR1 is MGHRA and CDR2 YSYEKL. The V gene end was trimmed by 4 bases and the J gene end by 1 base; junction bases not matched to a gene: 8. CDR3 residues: CASSRVGQGASSGANVLTF. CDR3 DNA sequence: TGCGCCAGCAGCCGAGTGGGACAGGGGGCATCTTCTGGGGCCAACGTCCTGACTTTC.

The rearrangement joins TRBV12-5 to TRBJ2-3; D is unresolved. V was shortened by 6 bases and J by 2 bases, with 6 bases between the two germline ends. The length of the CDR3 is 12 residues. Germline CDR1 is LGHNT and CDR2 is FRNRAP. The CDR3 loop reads CASGPSTDTQYF. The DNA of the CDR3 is TGTGCTAGTGGCCCGTCCACAGATACGCAGTATTTT.

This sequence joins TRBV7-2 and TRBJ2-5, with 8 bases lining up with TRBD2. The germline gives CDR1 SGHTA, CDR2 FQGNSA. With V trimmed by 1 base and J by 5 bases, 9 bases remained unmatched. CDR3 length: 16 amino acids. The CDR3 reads CASSLETGGAGETQYF. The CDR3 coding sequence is TGTGCCAGCAGCTTAGAGACCGGGGGGGCTGGGGAGACCCAGTACTTC.

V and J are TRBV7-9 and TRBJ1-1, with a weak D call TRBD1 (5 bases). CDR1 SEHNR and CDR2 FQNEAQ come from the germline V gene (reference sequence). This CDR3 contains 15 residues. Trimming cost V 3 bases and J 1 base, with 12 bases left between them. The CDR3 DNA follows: TGTGCCAGCAGCTTTTCACCAGGGAGGAACACTGAAGCTTTCTTT. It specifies CASSFSPGRNTEAFF.

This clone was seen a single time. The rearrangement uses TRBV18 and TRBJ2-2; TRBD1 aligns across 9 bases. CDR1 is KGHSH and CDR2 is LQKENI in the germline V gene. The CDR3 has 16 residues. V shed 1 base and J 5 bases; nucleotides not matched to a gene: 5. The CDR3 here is CASSPRTGVGTGELFF. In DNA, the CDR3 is TGTGCCAGCTCACCACGGACAGGGGTTGGGACCGGGGAGCTGTTTTTT.

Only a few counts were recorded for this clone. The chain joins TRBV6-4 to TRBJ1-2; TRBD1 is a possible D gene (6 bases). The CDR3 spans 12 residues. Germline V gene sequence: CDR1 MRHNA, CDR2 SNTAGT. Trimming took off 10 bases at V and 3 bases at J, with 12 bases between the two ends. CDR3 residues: CAISDRDYGYTF. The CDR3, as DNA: TGTGCCATTTCGGACAGAGACTATGGCTACACCTTC.

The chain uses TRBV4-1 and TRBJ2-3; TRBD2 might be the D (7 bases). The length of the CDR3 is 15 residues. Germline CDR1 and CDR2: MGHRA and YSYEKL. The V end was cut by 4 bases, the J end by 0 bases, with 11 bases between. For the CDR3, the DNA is TGCGCCAGCAGCCCACAGGGAGGGAGCACAGATACGCAGTATTTT. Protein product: CASSPQGGSTDTQYF.

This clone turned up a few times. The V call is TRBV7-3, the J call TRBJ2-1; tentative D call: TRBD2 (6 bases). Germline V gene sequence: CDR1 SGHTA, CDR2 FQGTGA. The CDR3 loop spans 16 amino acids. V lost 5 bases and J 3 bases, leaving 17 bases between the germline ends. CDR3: CASSPKSGTDYNEQFF. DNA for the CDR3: TGTGCCAGCAGCCCTAAGTCGGGGACTGACTACAATGAGCAGTTCTTC.

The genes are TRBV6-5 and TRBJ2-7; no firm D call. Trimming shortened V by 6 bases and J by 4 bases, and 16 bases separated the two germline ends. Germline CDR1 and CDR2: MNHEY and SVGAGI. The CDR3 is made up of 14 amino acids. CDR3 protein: CASSKVVGIYEQYF. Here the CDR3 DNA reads TGTGCCAGCAGCAAGGTCGTGGGCATATACGAGCAGTACTTC.

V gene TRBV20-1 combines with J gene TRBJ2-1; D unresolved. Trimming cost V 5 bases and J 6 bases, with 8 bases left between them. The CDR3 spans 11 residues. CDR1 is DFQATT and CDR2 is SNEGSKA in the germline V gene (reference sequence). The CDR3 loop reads CSAEVSNEQFF. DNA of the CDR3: TGCAGTGCTGAGGTGAGCAATGAGCAGTTCTTC.

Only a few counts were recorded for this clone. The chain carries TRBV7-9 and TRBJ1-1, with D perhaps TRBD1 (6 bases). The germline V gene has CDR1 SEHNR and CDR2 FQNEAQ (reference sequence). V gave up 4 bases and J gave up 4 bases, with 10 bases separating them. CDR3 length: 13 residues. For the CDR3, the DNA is TGTGCCAGCAGCTCTACAGGGTCCACTGAAGCTTTCTTT. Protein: CASSSTGSTEAFF.

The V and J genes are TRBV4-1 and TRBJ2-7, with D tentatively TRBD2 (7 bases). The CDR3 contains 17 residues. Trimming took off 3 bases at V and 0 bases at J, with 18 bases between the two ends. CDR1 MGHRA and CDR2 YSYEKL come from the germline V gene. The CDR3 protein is CASSHPGGRRGSYEQYF. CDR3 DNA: TGCGCCAGCAGCCATCCCGGGGGGCGGCGGGGCTCCTACGAGCAGTACTTC.

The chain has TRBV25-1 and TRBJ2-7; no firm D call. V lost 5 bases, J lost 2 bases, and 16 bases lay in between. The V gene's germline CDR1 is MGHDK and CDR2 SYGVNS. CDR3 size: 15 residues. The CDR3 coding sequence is TGTGCCAGCAGTACCCCCCGCCAGTGGGCCTACGAGCAGTACTTC. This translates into CASSTPRQWAYEQYF.

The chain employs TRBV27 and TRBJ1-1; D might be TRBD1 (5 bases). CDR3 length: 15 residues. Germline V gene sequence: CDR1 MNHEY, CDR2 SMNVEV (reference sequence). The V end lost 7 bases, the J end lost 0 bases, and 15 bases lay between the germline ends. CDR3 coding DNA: TGTGCCAGCATTGGGGGACCAGGGCTGAACACTGAAGCTTTCTTT. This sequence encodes CASIGGPGLNTEAFF.

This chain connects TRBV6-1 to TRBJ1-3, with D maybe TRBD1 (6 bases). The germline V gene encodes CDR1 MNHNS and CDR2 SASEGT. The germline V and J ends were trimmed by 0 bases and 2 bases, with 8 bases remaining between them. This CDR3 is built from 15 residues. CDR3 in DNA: TGTGCCAGCAGTGAAGCAACAGGGACTGGAAACACCATATATTTT. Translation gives CASSEATGTGNTIYF.

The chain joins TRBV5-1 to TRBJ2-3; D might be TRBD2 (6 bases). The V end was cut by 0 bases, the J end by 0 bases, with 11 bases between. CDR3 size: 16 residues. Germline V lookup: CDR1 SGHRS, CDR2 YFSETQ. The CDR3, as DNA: TGCGCCAGCAGCTTGGGGAGCGGGCCAAGCACAGATACGCAGTATTTT. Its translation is CASSLGSGPSTDTQYF.

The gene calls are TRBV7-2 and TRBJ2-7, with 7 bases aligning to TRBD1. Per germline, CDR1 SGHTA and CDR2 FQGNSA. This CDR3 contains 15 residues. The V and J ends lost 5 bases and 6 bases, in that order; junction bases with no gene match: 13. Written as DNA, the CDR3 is TGTGCCAGCAGCCCCACTTCGACAGGGATGACCGAGCAGTACTTC. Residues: CASSPTSTGMTEQYF.

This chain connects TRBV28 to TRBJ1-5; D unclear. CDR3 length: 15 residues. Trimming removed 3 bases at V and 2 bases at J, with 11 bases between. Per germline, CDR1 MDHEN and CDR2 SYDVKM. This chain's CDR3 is CASSFRRRGNQPQHF. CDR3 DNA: TGTGCCAGCAGTTTCCGTCGTAGAGGCAATCAGCCCCAGCATTTT.

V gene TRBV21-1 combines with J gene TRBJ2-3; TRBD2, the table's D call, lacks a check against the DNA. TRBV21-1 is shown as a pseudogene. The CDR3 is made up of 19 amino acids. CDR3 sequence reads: CASSKEDGGAQRNPDTQYF. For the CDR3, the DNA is TGTGCCAGCAGCAAAGAGGACGGGGGGGCGCAGAGGAACCCGGATACGCAGTATTTT.

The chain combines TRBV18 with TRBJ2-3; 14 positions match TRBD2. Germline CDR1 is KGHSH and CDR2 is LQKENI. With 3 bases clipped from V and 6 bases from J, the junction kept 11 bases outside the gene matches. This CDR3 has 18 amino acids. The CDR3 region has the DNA TGTGCCAGCTCACCCCTAACCCCGACTAGCGGGGGGGCCGATACGCAGTATTTT. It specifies CASSPLTPTSGGADTQYF.

The CDR3: CASSIRTGSYEQYF. As DNA, the CDR3 is TGTGCCAGTAGTATTCGGACAGGTTCTTACGAGCAGTACTTC. The chain combines TRBV19 with TRBJ2-7, with 7 bases matching TRBD1. Germline V lookup: CDR1 LNHDA, CDR2 SQIVND (reference sequence). The CDR3 has 14 amino acids. With 3 bases clipped from V and 4 bases from J, the junction kept 6 bases outside the gene matches.

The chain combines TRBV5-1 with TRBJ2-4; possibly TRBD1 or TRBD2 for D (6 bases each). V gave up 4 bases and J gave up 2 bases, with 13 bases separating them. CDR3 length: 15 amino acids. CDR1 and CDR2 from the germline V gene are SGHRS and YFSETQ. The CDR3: CASSIGGRTKNIQYF. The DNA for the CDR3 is TGCGCCAGCAGCATCGGGGGCCGGACCAAAAACATTCAGTACTTC.